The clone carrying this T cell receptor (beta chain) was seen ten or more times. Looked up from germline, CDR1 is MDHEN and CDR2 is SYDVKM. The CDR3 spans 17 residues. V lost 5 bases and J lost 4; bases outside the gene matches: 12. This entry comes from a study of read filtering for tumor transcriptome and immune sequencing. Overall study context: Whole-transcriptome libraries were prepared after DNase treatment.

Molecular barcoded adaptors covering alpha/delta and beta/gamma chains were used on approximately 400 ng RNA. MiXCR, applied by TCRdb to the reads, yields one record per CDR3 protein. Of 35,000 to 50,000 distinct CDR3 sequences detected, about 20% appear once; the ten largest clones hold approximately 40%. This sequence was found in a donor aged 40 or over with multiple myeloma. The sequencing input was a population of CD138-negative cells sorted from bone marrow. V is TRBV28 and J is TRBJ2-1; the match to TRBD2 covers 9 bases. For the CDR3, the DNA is TGTGCCAGCAGTCCCCCTGGTCGTGCGGGAGGGTACAATGAGCAGTTCTTC. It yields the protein CASSPPGRAGGYNEQFF.